This T cell receptor (beta chain) came from a study of PD-1 blockade in mismatch repair-deficient tumors. Study overall: Enrolled about 2013-2016, patients had progressing, pretreated mismatch repair-deficient cancers of 12 types. General study results and limits: Tumor-resident clones, often undetectable pretreatment in blood, expanded then contracted after pembrolizumab.

Concerning this clone: The antigen is not known.

PCR or immunohistochemistry showed mismatch repair deficiency in every enrolled patient. TCR sequencing covered a few patients who responded to pembrolizumab. The CDR3 is 14 amino acids. Germline assignment: CDR1 SGHAT and CDR2 FQNNGV. Trimming removed 5 bases from V and 3 bases from J, with 14 bases in between. TCRdb keeps only in-frame clones here, not all; method: immunoSEQ multiplex PCR. The repertoire holds around 120,000 clones, more than 85% seen once, with roughly 13% in the top ten. The sequence was collected from an adult with mismatch repair-deficient cancer. The material was peripheral blood, obtained 44 weeks after starting pembrolizumab. This chain uses TRBV11-2 with TRBJ2-7; D gene uncertain. CDR3 region: CASSQHAYFYEQYF. The CDR3 coding sequence is TGTGCCAGCAGCCAACATGCCTACTTCTACGAGCAGTACTTC.